The clone carrying this T cell receptor (beta chain) came up a few times. An end of the junction differs from the germline gene, which may be a read error. Germline assignment: CDR1 SEHNR and CDR2 FQNEAQ (reference sequence). This CDR3 comprises 12 residues. The sample originates from a study of OX40 agonist ivuxolimab in advanced cancers. Method: immunoSEQ multiplex PCR; TCRdb's copy keeps in-frame clones and lacks some. This sample has about 73,000 clones, with around 80% found just once. This clonotype originated in an adult with an advanced solid tumor such as melanoma, head and neck, liver or kidney cancer. The V gene is TRBV7-9, the J gene TRBJ1-1; no reliable D call. The source material was CD4+ or CD8+ T cells sorted from blood, sampled in a trial of the OX40 agonist ivuxolimab. DNA for the CDR3: TGTGCCAGCAGCTTAAGGTGGGGTGAAGATTTCTTT. Its protein is CASSLRWGEDFF.